The rows below give T cell receptor beta chains drawn from one sample of a study of CXCR3-negative and CXCR3-positive naive CD8 T cells. From the 5' RACE reads, TCRdb lists one entry per CDR3 protein and no DNA. This sample's table has about 41,000 distinct CDR3 sequences. The material sequenced was naive CXCR3- CD8+ T cells from blood. The source is a human donor in good health. Some clones in this sample may be carry-over from other donors' samples. Each CDR3 is given with its conserved first and last residue.

j_gene: TRBJ2-7; v_gene: TRBV29-1; CDR3aa: CSVVGGDSYEQYF
j_gene: TRBJ2-7; v_gene: TRBV7-9; CDR3aa: CASSLVGPRLEQYF
j_gene: TRBJ1-2; v_gene: TRBV10-3; CDR3aa: CAISESAGSGYTF
j_gene: TRBJ1-2; v_gene: TRBV7-7; CDR3aa: CASSSAGQVINYGYTF
j_gene: TRBJ2-2; v_gene: TRBV13; CDR3aa: CASSPGGNTGELFF
j_gene: TRBJ2-3; v_gene: TRBV7-3; CDR3aa: CASSPSGSTDTQYF
j_gene: TRBJ1-2; v_gene: TRBV29-1; CDR3aa: CSVLTPDGFYGYTF
j_gene: TRBJ2-7; v_gene: TRBV29-1; CDR3aa: CSVEDVSASLNEQYF
j_gene: TRBJ2-4; v_gene: TRBV7-9; CDR3aa: CASSPAGETRRYF
j_gene: TRBJ1-2; v_gene: TRBV27; CDR3aa: CASSSRRAGQGRVYTF